Listed below are T cell receptor beta chains from one sample, sequenced in a study of shared clonotypes between healthy human individuals. Profiling relied on immunoSEQ multiplex PCR, and the TCRdb table lists in-frame clones only, not all of them. Found here are around 2.5 million clones, roughly 93% of them singletons; the top ten hold approximately 0.36%. The sequenced material came from naive CD4+ T cells from PBMCs. These receptors were obtained from a man aged 18 to 29 in good health. Some clones in this sample may be carry-over from other donors' samples. Each CDR3 is given with its conserved first and last residue. The order of the fields is clone size, D gene, V gene, J gene, CDR3 DNA, CDR3 protein. D genes are given only for firm matches. Expanded clones are given a class, and other clones once, few, many or no size at all.

.	TRBD1	TRBV18	TRBJ2-5	TGTGCCAGCTCACAGGGGACAGGGGGCCAAGAGACCCAGTACTTC	CASSQGTGGQETQYF
once	TRBD2	TRBV7-3	TRBJ2-2	TGTGCCAGCAGCTTTGGGGCGGGAGGGGACCGGGAGCTGTTTTTT	CASSFGAGGDRELFF
.	.	TRBV5-1	TRBJ2-7	TGCGCCAGCAGCACCGGACGGAGCTCCTACGAGCAGTACTTC	CASSTGRSSYEQYF
.	TRBD1	TRBV28	TRBJ1-4	TGTGCCAGCAGCCCTTTGGGACAGGGAGCTGAAAAACTGTTTTTT	CASSPLGQGAEKLFF
.	TRBD1	TRBV5-1	TRBJ2-5	TGCGCCAGCAGCGGTGGGGGACAGGAAGAGACCCAGTACTTC	CASSGGGQEETQYF
.	.	TRBV5-1	TRBJ2-7	TGCGCCAGCAGCTTGGAGGTCAGGGGAGTCGAGCAGTACTTC	CASSLEVRGVEQYF
.	.	TRBV30	TRBJ2-3	TGTGCCTGGAGCCGGACTAGCACAGATACGCAGTATTTT	CAWSRTSTDTQYF
.	.	TRBV29-1	TRBJ1-2	TGCAGCGTTGAAGGGACAGCTAACTATGGCTACACCTTC	CSVEGTANYGYTF
.	.	TRBV7-8	TRBJ2-3	TGTGCCAGCAGCCCCCGGGGTCATACGGGTACGCAGTATTTT	CASSPRGHTGTQYF
.	.	TRBV5-1	TRBJ1-1	TGCGCCAGCAGCCCAAAACAGGGTATCACTGAAGCTTTCTTT	CASSPKQGITEAFF
.	.	TRBV28	TRBJ2-5	TGTGCCAGCCTTCAGGGTCCTCCAGAGACCCAGTACTTC	CASLQGPPETQYF
.	TRBD2	TRBV10-3	TRBJ2-3	TGTGCCACCGGAAATAGCGGGATGCCAGATACGCAGTATTTT	CATGNSGMPDTQYF
.	.	TRBV11-2	TRBJ1-3	TGTGCCAGCAGCCCCGGGTCGGGATACACCATATATTTT	CASSPGSGYTIYF
once	TRBD1	TRBV19	TRBJ1-4	TGTGCCAGTAGTATAGATTCCAGGGGGCACCGAAGGGATGAAAAACTGTTTTTT	CASSIDSRGHRRDEKLFF
.	.	TRBV7-9	TRBJ2-5	TGTGCCAGCAGCTTAGCTCCCGGGAGAATCCAAGAGACCCAGTACTTC	CASSLAPGRIQETQYF
.	TRBD1	TRBV11-2	TRBJ1-6	TGTGCCAGCAGCATCCCCGGGACAGGGGGTCGTTCACCCCTCCACTTT	CASSIPGTGGRSPLHF
.	TRBD1	TRBV7-9	TRBJ2-5	TGTGCCAGCCTCGACAGGGGCTATGGCGAGACCCAGTACTTC	CASLDRGYGETQYF
once	.	TRBV19	TRBJ1-1	TGTGCCAGTAGTATGCGGGGCAGGCAAAACACTGAAGCTTTCTTT	CASSMRGRQNTEAFF
.	.	TRBV30	TRBJ1-5	TGTGCCTGGAGTCGAGGGCGCGATCAGCCCCAGCATTTT	CAWSRGRDQPQHF
.	TRBD2	TRBV28	TRBJ2-7	TGTGCCAGCAAGGGACTAGCGGGAATCTACGAGCAGTACTTC	CASKGLAGIYEQYF
.	.	TRBV7-9	TRBJ2-7	TGTGCCAGCAGCTTAAAGGGACCCCCCCACGAGCAGTACTTC	CASSLKGPPHEQYF
once	TRBD2	TRBV5-1	TRBJ2-7	TGCGCCAGCAGCCTCATGGGACTAGCGGGAGTCTACGAGCAGTACTTC	CASSLMGLAGVYEQYF
.	.	TRBV6-5	TRBJ2-5	TGTGCCCAGCATGGGCCCCAGACCCAGTACTTC	CAQHGPQTQYF
.	.	TRBV19	TRBJ1-2	TGTGCCAGTATGACTTGGGGCGGGAGTGGCTACACCTTC	CASMTWGGSGYTF
.	.	TRBV2	TRBJ2-4	TGTGCCAGCAGGCCTTTAAACATTCAGTACTTC	CASRPLNIQYF
.	.	TRBV10-3	TRBJ1-2	TGTGCCATCAGTGGGGACCTAATGCCGGAGGGCTACACCTTC	CAISGDLMPEGYTF
.	.	TRBV7-2	TRBJ2-2	TGTGCCAGCAGCTTCGCACAGACGTCCGGGGAGCTGTTTTTT	CASSFAQTSGELFF
.	.	TRBV4-1	TRBJ2-1	TGCGCCAGCAGCCTTTCAGAGATTAGCTCCTACAATGAGCAGTTCTTC	CASSLSEISSYNEQFF
.	TRBD2	TRBV5-1	TRBJ2-2	TGCGCCAGCAGCCTGGGGACTAGGGATCCCGGGGAGCTGTTTTTT	CASSLGTRDPGELFF
.	.	TRBV15	TRBJ1-3	TGTGCCACCACTCACAGCTCTGGAAACACCATATATTTT	CATTHSSGNTIYF
.	.	TRBV7-9	TRBJ1-4	TGTGCCAGCAGCTCGGGACGGGGTGAAAAACTGTTTTTT	CASSSGRGEKLFF
.	.	TRBV27	TRBJ1-2	TGTGCCAGCAGTTACCGGGCCGGAGTCGGCTACACCTTC	CASSYRAGVGYTF
.	TRBD2	TRBV5-1	TRBJ2-3	TGCGCCAGCAGCTTGGCCGGACTAGCGACCACAGATACGCAGTATTTT	CASSLAGLATTDTQYF
.	.	TRBV18	TRBJ2-3	TGTGCCAGCTCACCAGGGACGCCCGGCACAGATACGCAGTATTTT	CASSPGTPGTDTQYF
.	.	TRBV4-1	TRBJ1-2	TGCGCCAGCAGCCAAGCCGAAGGGCCTGGAAATGGCTACACCTTC	CASSQAEGPGNGYTF
.	.	TRBV5-1	TRBJ1-2	TGCGCCAGCAGCTTCGGGGGGTTAGGCTATGGCTACACCTTC	CASSFGGLGYGYTF
.	TRBD1	TRBV18	TRBJ1-4	TGTGCCAGCTCACCGACCGGGACAGGGCTTATTGAAAAACTGTTTTTT	CASSPTGTGLIEKLFF
.	.	TRBV6-1	TRBJ2-7	TGTGCCAGCAGTGTATTAGGACAGTTCTACGAGCAGTACTTC	CASSVLGQFYEQYF
.	TRBD2	TRBV4-1	TRBJ2-7	TGCGCCAGCAGCCAAGGGGGACTAGCGGGAGGACTTAGCTCCTACGAGCAGTACTTC	CASSQGGLAGGLSSYEQYF
.	TRBD1	TRBV28	TRBJ2-7	TGTGCCAGCCTCGGGACAGGGGGCGCGTACGAGCAGTACTTC	CASLGTGGAYEQYF
.	.	TRBV5-1	TRBJ2-3	TGCGCCAGCAGCTTGGCCCATGGCCGCACAGATACGCAGTATTTT	CASSLAHGRTDTQYF
.	.	TRBV6-5	TRBJ1-6	TGTGCCAGCAGGAGGGACACTTCACCCCTCCACTTT	CASRRDTSPLHF
.	.	TRBV12-2	TRBJ1-5	TGTGCAAGTCGCTCAGGATCGGGACAGAGTTTCCTCTCCCAACTCTACAATCAGCCCCAGCATTTT	CASRSGSGQSFLSQLYNQPQHF
.	TRBD1	TRBV28	TRBJ2-2	TGTGCCAGCAGTTTAAGCACTGGGAAGGGGGCGCGATCTAAGGCCTTTTGG	CASSLSTGKGARSKAFW
.	.	TRBV10-3	TRBJ2-6	TGTGCCACCCTACAGACAGGCCGGTTTGACTCTGGGGCCAACGTCCTGACTTTC	CATLQTGRFDSGANVLTF
.	.	TRBV2	TRBJ1-2	TGTGCCAGCAGTTTGGGGTTACGAGGCTACACCTTC	CASSLGLRGYTF
.	TRBD2	TRBV7-3	TRBJ2-1	TGTGCCAGCAGCTTAGGGGGGCTAGCGGGAGCGAATGAGCAGTTCTTC	CASSLGGLAGANEQFF
.	.	TRBV10-1	TRBJ2-7	TGCGCCCCCCCCGGGGCGGCAAGCGAGCAGTACTTC	CAPPGAASEQYF
.	.	TRBV6-1	TRBJ1-2	TGTGCCAGCAGTGAAGACCCCGGGCCGCCGGACTATGGCTACACCTTC	CASSEDPGPPDYGYTF
.	.	TRBV25-1	TRBJ2-4	TGTGCCAGCAGTGATTCTGGTTTATCCAAAAACATTCAGTACTTC	CASSDSGLSKNIQYF
.	.	TRBV28	TRBJ1-5	TGTGCCAGCAGTTTGGGGACTGGGGGAAGGAATCAGCCCCAGCATTTT	CASSLGTGGRNQPQHF
.	.	TRBV30	TRBJ2-2	TGTGCCTGCGCCCTGGAGAGGGCCGGGGAGCTGTTTTTT	CACALERAGELFF
.	.	TRBV6-6	TRBJ2-5	TGTGCCAGCCACCGGGAGCAAGAGACCCAGTACTTC	CASHREQETQYF
.	.	TRBV6-1	TRBJ2-3	TGTGCCAGCAGTGAACTGCGAGTAAGCACAGATACGCAGTATTTT	CASSELRVSTDTQYF
.	.	TRBV5-4	TRBJ2-5	TGTGCCAGCAGCCCCCTAGCGAGACAAGAGACCCAGTACTTC	CASSPLARQETQYF
.	.	TRBV7-2	TRBJ1-2	TGTGCCAGCAGCTTAATCCCCCTTCAGGGTCGGGGCTACACCTTC	CASSLIPLQGRGYTF
.	.	TRBV7-3	TRBJ1-1	TGTGCCAGCAGCTTAGCAGGGAACACTGAAGCTTTCTTT	CASSLAGNTEAFF
.	TRBD2	TRBV7-6	TRBJ2-3	TGTGCCAGCAGCTTAGAACTAGCGGGCTCCACAGATACGCAGTATTTT	CASSLELAGSTDTQYF
.	TRBD2	TRBV4-1	TRBJ2-2	TGCGCCAGCAATATCATGACCGGGGGGGCCCAAACGACCGGGGAGCTGTTTTTT	CASNIMTGGAQTTGELFF
.	TRBD2	TRBV6-5	TRBJ2-7	TGTGCCAGCAGAGAGAGACTAGCGGGATACGAGCAGTACTTC	CASRERLAGYEQYF